This entry lists 12 T cell receptor beta chains sequenced from one sample in a study of spatial heterogeneity in lung cancer. Time point denoted: blood at routine non-recurrence follow-up after resection. Unsorted samples of tumor, nontumor lung or frozen PBMC had their whole RNA sequenced. MiXCR, run by TCRdb on the 5' RACE reads, gives a single entry per CDR3 protein. The table records around 110,000 distinct CDR3 sequences, 9.5% to 15% of them present only once. Sequenced material: PBMCs, taken at follow-up. The receptor source for this set is a male donor with early-stage non-small cell lung cancer.

A few counts support this clonotype. The genes are TRBV20-1 and TRBJ2-7; TRBD2 matches at 11 bases. The CDR3 is made up of 13 amino acids. Germline V gene data show CDR1 as DFQATT and CDR2 as SNEGSKA (reference sequence). The V gene end was trimmed by 7 bases and the J gene end by 1 base; junction bases not matched to a gene: 3. CDR3 residues: CSVAGGRSYEQYF. The CDR3 DNA is TGCAGTGTAGCGGGGGGGCGTTCCTACGAGCAGTACTTC.

There are many counts of this clonotype. The chain is built from TRBV29-1 and TRBJ2-1; D is perhaps TRBD1 (5 bases). From germline, CDR1 is SQVTM and CDR2 ANQGSEA. The CDR3 covers 13 residues. V shed 7 bases and J shed 3 bases, with 13 bases lying between them. The DNA of the CDR3 is TGCAGCGCTAGGGGAACGAGCTACAATGAGCAGTTCTTC. It is translated as CSARGTSYNEQFF.

This clonotype occurred many times. This chain connects TRBV11-2 to TRBJ2-7, with 8 bases identical to TRBD1. This CDR3 comprises 14 residues. With 5 bases clipped from V and 1 base from J, the junction kept 4 bases outside the gene matches. Germline CDR1 is SGHAT and CDR2 is FQNNGV. The CDR3 protein is CASSLGQVSYEQYF. The CDR3 bases are TGTGCCAGCAGCCTGGGACAGGTGTCCTACGAGCAGTACTTC.

This rearrangement joins TRBV3-1 to TRBJ1-6; the D gene is possibly TRBD1 (5 bases). The CDR3 contains 18 residues. Germline V CDR1 and CDR2: LGHDT, YNNKEL (reference sequence). Trimming removed 1 base at V and 0 bases at J, with 13 bases between. CDR3: CASSQGWRQSSYNSPLHF. In DNA, the CDR3 is TGTGCCAGCAGCCAAGGATGGAGACAGAGCTCCTATAATTCACCCCTCCACTTT.

This clonotype was observed at least ten times. The chain couples TRBV6-1 to TRBJ2-7; 9 bases are shared with TRBD2. The ends lost 2 bases at V and 6 bases at J; junction bases unmatched: 5. CDR3 length equals 14 residues. CDR1 is MNHNS, CDR2 SASEGT, per germline. The CDR3 sequence: CASSEYGGGVEQYF. The CDR3 nucleotides read TGTGCCAGCAGTGAATATGGCGGGGGGGTCGAGCAGTACTTC.

V usage is TRBV5-5 and J usage is TRBJ1-1, with D uncertain. Trimming took 0 bases from V and 1 from J, leaving 7 bases between them. CDR1 SGHKS and CDR2 YYEKEE come from the germline V gene (reference sequence). The CDR3 has 14 residues. The CDR3 protein is CASSLDTANTEAFF. CDR3 nucleotides: TGTGCCAGCAGCTTGGACACCGCGAACACTGAAGCTTTCTTT.

The J gene is TRBJ2-7, the V gene TRBV24-1; 9 positions agree with TRBD1. This CDR3 is 14 amino acids long. The germline V gene has CDR1 KGHDR and CDR2 SFDVKD. The junction had 5 bases not matched to a gene; V was cut back by 7 bases and J by 2 bases. CDR3 in amino acids: CATSRGQGTYEQYF. In nucleotides, the CDR3 is TGTGCCACCAGCCGGGGACAGGGTACCTACGAGCAGTACTTC.

The sample holds many counts of this clonotype. The chain employs TRBV7-2 and TRBJ2-6; D may be TRBD1 (5 bases). Trimming cost V 3 bases and J 2 bases, with 8 bases left between them. Germline V lookup: CDR1 SGHTA, CDR2 FQGNSA. The CDR3 sequence is 15 residues long. CDR3 sequence reads: CASSLGQTGANVLTF. The CDR3 DNA is TGTGCCAGCAGCTTGGGGCAGACTGGGGCCAACGTCCTGACTTTC.

J is TRBJ2-6 and V is TRBV4-1, with a weak D call TRBD1 (6 bases). This CDR3 is 17 amino acids long. V gave up 4 bases and J gave up 2 bases, with 15 bases separating them. Germline lookup yields CDR1 MGHRA and CDR2 YSYEKL. The CDR3 DNA reads TGCGCCAGCAGCCGTGGCAGGGGTGGTACTGGGGCCAACGTCCTGACTTTC. Translation: CASSRGRGGTGANVLTF.

This clonotype was seen more than once but under ten times. The chain is built from TRBV27 and TRBJ2-7; TRBD2 might be the D (5 bases). The CDR3 consists of 14 residues. Trimming stripped 0 bases from V and 2 bases from J, with 8 bases between. The V gene's germline CDR1 is MNHEY and CDR2 SMNVEV (reference sequence). The chain's CDR3 is CASSLSTGTYEQYF. As DNA, the CDR3 is TGTGCCAGCAGTTTATCGACGGGAACCTACGAGCAGTACTTC.

This clonotype was observed a handful of times. The chain links TRBV7-9 to TRBJ1-4; 9 bases are shared with TRBD1. The CDR3 covers 14 residues. Trimming removed 5 bases from V and 3 bases from J; junction bases left unmatched: 1. Per the germline V gene, CDR1 is SEHNR and CDR2 is FQNEAQ (reference sequence). The CDR3 protein is CASSRTGANEKLFF. DNA of the CDR3: TGTGCCAGCAGCAGGACAGGGGCTAATGAAAAACTGTTTTTT. The full variable domain, completed using reference TRBV7-9 and TRBJ1-4, is DTGVSQNPRHKITKRGQNVTFRCDPISEHNRLYWYRQTLGQGPEFLTYFQNEAQLEKSRLLSDRFSAERPKGSFSTLEIQRTEQGDSAMYLCASSRTGANEKLFFGSGTQLSVL.

The chain uses TRBV20-1 and TRBJ1-6; TRBD1 matches at 7 bases. V lost 3 bases to trimming and J lost 6 bases; unmatched junction nucleotides: 5. The CDR3 is 14 residues long. Germline V gives CDR1 DFQATT, CDR2 SNEGSKA (reference sequence). The CDR3 sequence: CSASKGTANSPLHF. The CDR3 DNA reads as TGCAGTGCTAGTAAGGGGACAGCTAATTCACCCCTCCACTTT.